This T cell receptor (beta chain) stems from a study of cytomegalovirus exposure and HLA in healthy donors. This clone has a handful of counts. Its target is unknown. Study-level findings and limits: Highly shared sequence variants in one cluster were likely a sequencing artifact. The records held CMV serostatus as the only immune exposure information. Cytomegalovirus association was listed for about 160 TCR beta chains.

PCR primers comprised 60 Vbeta and 13 Jbeta primers. Profiled with immunoSEQ multiplex PCR; TCRdb holds only in-frame clones, not every one. Found here are roughly 100,000 clones, around 82% of them singletons; the top ten hold approximately 10%. The sample taken for sequencing was PBMCs. This TCR was sampled from a woman under 30 in good health and CMV-seropositive.

The CDR3 sequence: CASRDRGSEEQYF. The CDR3 DNA is TGTGCCAGTAGGGACAGGGGATCAGAAGAGCAGTACTTC. The genes are TRBV19 and TRBJ2-7, with TRBD1 matching over 9 bases. Per the germline V gene, CDR1 is LNHDA and CDR2 is SQIVND (reference sequence). Trimming took 6 bases from V and 7 from J; bases not matched to a gene: 7. The length of the CDR3 is 13 residues.